Reported below is one T cell receptor beta chain. The antigen is unknown. The data were obtained in a study of shared clonotypes between healthy human individuals. Method: immunoSEQ multiplex PCR; TCRdb's copy keeps in-frame clones and lacks some. The top ten clones hold 10% of a sample with 300,000 or so clones, around 74% of them seen once. The CDR3 covers 15 residues. Trimming left V 3 bases short and J 2 bases short, with 12 bases between. Germline CDR1 reads SNHLY; CDR2 reads FYNNEI. Findings of the study overall: Naive subsets, compared against memory subsets, generally had larger estimated richness values.

This chain joins TRBV2 and TRBJ2-3, with D perhaps matching TRBD1 (5 bases). Sequencing input: memory CD4+ T cells sorted from blood. Subset given: CD45RA-negative fraction. This TCR was sampled from a man aged 25 to 40 in good health. CDR3 nucleotides: TGTGCCAGCAGTGATGACAGAGAGTACACAGATACGCAGTATTTT. It yields the protein CASSDDREYTDTQYF.